The entry below gives a single TCR beta chain sequence along with its context. This clonotype was observed a few times. The clone's antigen remains unknown. No base qualities exist here, and no much larger clone lies one base off it. Stable Graves' hyperthyroidism was defined as no progression to ophthalmopathy during 18 months of follow-up. The hyperthyroidism patients were between 18 and 65 years old and newly diagnosed, with a disease duration of less than 2 months. Any patient with an uncontrolled infection, another autoimmune disease, pregnancy or lactation was excluded. Diagnoses were based on clinical symptoms, serum thyroxine and TRAb, thyroid ultrasound and orbital computed tomography. PBMCs were isolated from more than 8 ml of fresh peripheral blood by Ficoll-Paque density gradient centrifugation. Trizol reagent was used to extract total RNA, and RNA quality was then checked on an Agilent 2100 Bioanalyzer.

For this chain, trimming is 5 bases at the V end and 0 bases at the J end, and the number of junction bases without a gene match is 2. The CDR3 has 14 amino acids, counting the end cysteine and phenylalanine. Kept here is only the CDR3 DNA, which spans 42 bases and is read in frame from base 1. CDR1 and CDR2 were assigned from the germline V gene (reference sequence) as DFQATT and SNEGSKA. This sample was taken from a study of T cells in Graves' hyperthyroidism and ophthalmopathy (dated by TCRdb to between 2017 and 2020). The study in broad terms: Peripheral blood was collected at initial diagnosis, before any treatment. The paper describes TCR Vbeta CDR3 sequencing of 135 peripheral blood samples, made up of 43 ophthalmopathy patients, roughly 80 hyperthyroidism patients and 17 progressor patients. An independent validation cohort of fewer than 20 hyperthyroidism patients and about 16 patients who later progressed to ophthalmopathy tested prospective prediction of ophthalmopathy. To identify distinguishing TCR V-J signatures, a discovery cohort of around 98 patients was used, comprising 43 with Graves' ophthalmopathy and some 60 with stable Graves' hyperthyroidism. The 100 discovery patients were randomly split 7:3 into training and test sets. Thyroid tissue and blood T-cell repertoires from several Graves' hyperthyroidism patients were also compared in the study. Following sampling, methimazole starting at 30 mg daily was given to hyperthyroidism patients, and high-dose intravenous methylprednisolone was given to ophthalmopathy patients.

Amplification of TCR beta CDR3 regions was carried out from RNA transcripts. For the first round of RT-PCR on the TCR CDR3, the HTBI primer set was used together with the Qiagen OneStep RT-PCR kit. A second multiplex PCR round built the libraries, followed by size selection and purification. Sequencing of the libraries was done on an Illumina HiSeq2000 using paired-end 100 bp reads. In the original analysis: SOAPnuke was used to process the raw data, throwing out any read that contained adapters or uncalled bases, had a mean Phred below 15, or lacked an exact constant-primer or identifier match. COPE v1.2.5 was used to merge the high-quality paired reads, and each unique nucleotide sequence was defined as a clonotype. Clonotypes were aligned to IMGT TRBV, TRBD and TRBJ reference segments using MiTCR v1.1. Analysis was restricted to V-J combinations with a frequency above 0.0001, which covered roughly 99% of repertoires. The TCS score was defined as F50 (clonal expansion) divided by E x V (chaos), with BLOSUM62-based TCRdist calculated between CDR3 peptides within each V-J. Welch's t-statistics and random forest reduced 500 to 550 V-J features to 13, which were used in a naive Bayes classifier (R e1071). TCRdb applied fastp at Q25 and MiXCR to the public reads, then kept only in-frame beta chains. Entries are consolidated by CDR3 protein sequence, retaining the most common genes and DNA. TCRdb, not the original authors, processed these V and J calls. A total of some 560,000 distinct CDR3 sequences appear in this sample, less than 15% of them only once. The top ten hold more than 11% of the sample.

Study-wide conclusions, independent of this receptor: Ophthalmopathy was separated from stable hyperthyroidism by a 13 V-J signature model, with approximately 89% sensitivity and about 81% specificity obtained in cross-validation and 80%/75% obtained in testing. Most expanded thyroid clonotypes (frequency above 0.001) were also found in blood, which suggests that blood repertoires may mirror thyroid immune responses. During validation, the model predicted progression to ophthalmopathy a median of approximately 6 months ahead of onset, with roughly 65% sensitivity and 72% to 80% specificity. No statistical method was used to fix the sample size in advance, and group allocation was not hidden from the investigators.

The sample was blood. The clonotype originates from a woman aged 40 to 50 with Graves' hyperthyroidism. The receptor chain draws on TRBV20-1 and TRBJ2-3, with 10 middle bases fitting TRBD2. For the CDR3, the sequence is CSAQTSGSTDTQYF. The sequenced DNA is TGCAGTGCTCAGACTAGCGGGAGCACAGATACGCAGTATTTT.